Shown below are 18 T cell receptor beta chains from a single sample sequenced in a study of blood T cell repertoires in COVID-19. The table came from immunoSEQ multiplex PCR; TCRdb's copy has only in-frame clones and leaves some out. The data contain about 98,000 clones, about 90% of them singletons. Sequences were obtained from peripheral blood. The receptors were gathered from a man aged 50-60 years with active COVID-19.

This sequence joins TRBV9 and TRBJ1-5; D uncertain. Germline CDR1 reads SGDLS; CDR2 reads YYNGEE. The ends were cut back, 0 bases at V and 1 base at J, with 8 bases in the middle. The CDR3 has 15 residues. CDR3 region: CASSVGPESNQPQHF. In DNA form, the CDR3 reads TGTGCCAGCAGCGTAGGGCCGGAGAGCAATCAGCCCCAGCATTTT.

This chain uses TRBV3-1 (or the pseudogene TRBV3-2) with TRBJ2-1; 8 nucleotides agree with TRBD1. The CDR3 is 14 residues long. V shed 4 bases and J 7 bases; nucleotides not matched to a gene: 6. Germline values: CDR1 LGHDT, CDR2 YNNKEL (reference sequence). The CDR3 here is CASSRTGPGNEQFF. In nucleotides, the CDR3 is TGTGCCAGCAGCCGGACAGGGCCGGGGAATGAGCAGTTCTTC.

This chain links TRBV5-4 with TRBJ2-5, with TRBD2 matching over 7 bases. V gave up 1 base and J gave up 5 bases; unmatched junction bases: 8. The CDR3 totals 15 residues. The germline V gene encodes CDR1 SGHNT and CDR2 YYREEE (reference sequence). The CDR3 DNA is TGTGCCAGCAGCTTGAAAGCGGGGTCCTCCGAGACCCAGTACTTC. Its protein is CASSLKAGSSETQYF.

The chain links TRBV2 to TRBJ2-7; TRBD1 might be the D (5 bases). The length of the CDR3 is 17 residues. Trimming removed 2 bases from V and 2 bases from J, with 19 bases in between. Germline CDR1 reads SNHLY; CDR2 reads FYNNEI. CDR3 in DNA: TGTGCCAGCAGTGAAATTCTTGGGGCAGGACGGGCCTACGAGCAGTACTTC. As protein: CASSEILGAGRAYEQYF.

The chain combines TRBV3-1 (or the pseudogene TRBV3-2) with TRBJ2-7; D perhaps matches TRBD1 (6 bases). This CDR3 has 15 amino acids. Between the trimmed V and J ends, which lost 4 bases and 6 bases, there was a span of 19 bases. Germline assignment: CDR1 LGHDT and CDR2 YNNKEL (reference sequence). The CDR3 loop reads CASSPTWGRGSEQYF. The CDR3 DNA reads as TGTGCCAGCAGCCCGACGTGGGGGCGCGGGTCCGAGCAGTACTTC.

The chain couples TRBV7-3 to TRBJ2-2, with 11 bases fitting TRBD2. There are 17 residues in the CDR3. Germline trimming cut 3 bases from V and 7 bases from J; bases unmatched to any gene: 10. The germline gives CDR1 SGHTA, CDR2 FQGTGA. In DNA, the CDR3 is TGTGCCAGCAGCTTTCTCCCTAGCGGGGGGCTAGTCGGGGAGCTGTTTTTT. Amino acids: CASSFLPSGGLVGELFF.

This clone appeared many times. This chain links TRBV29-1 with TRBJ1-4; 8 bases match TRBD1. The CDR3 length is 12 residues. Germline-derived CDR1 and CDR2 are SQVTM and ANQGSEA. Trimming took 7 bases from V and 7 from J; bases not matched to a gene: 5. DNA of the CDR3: TGCAGCGCGACAGGGGAAGCTGAAAAACTGTTTTTT. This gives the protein CSATGEAEKLFF.

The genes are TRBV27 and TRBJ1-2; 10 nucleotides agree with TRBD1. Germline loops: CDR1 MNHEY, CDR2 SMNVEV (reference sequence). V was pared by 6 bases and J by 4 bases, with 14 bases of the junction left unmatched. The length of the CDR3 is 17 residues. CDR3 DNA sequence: TGTGCCAGCAGCGCGCGACCCGGGACAGGGGCCGTCTATGGCTACACCTTC. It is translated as CASSARPGTGAVYGYTF.

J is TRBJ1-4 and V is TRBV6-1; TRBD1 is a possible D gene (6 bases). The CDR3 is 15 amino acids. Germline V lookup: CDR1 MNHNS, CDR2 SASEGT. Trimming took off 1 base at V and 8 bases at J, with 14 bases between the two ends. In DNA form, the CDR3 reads TGTGCCAGCAGTGAAGGTGTTCGGGGGGCCGAAAAACTGTTTTTT. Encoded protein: CASSEGVRGAEKLFF.

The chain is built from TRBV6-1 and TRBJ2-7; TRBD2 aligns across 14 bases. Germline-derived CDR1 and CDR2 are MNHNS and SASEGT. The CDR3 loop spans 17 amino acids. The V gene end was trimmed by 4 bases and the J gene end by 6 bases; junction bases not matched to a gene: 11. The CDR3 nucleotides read TGTGCCAGCAGTGCCGACATAGGGACTAGCGGGGGAGTCGAGCAGTACTTC. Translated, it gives CASSADIGTSGGVEQYF.

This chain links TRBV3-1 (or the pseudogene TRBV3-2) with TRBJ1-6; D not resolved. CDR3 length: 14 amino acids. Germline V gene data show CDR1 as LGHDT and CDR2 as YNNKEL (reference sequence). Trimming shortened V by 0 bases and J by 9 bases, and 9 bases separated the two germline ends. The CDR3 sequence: CASSQDPVFSPLHF. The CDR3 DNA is TGTGCCAGCAGCCAAGATCCGGTCTTTTCACCCCTCCACTTT.

CDR3 nucleotides: TGTGCCAGCAGCCCTAGGACAGGGAGGGAGCAGTACTTC. Protein product: CASSPRTGREQYF. The V gene is TRBV12-3 or TRBV12-4, the J gene TRBJ2-7; 8 nucleotides match TRBD1. This CDR3 has 13 residues. V was clipped by 6 bases and J by 7 bases; unmatched bases: 8.

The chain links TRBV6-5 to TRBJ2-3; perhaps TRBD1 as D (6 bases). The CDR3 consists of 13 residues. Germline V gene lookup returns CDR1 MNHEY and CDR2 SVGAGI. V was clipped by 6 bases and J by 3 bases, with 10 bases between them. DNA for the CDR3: TGTGCCAGCAGAAAAACAGGGACAGATACGCAGTATTTT. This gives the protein CASRKTGTDTQYF.

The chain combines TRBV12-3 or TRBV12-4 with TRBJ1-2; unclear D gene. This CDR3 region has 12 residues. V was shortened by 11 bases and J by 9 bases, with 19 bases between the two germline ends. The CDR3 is CALGSISGSYTF. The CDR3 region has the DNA TGTGCCCTAGGATCGATTAGCGGTAGCTACACCTTC.

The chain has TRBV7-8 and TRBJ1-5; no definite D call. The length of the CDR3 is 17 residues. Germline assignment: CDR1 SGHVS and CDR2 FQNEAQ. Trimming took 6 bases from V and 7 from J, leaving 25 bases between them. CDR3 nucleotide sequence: TGTGCCAGCAGTCCATACAGAATCCAAAGGACGGGACAGCCCCAGCATTTT. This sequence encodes CASSPYRIQRTGQPQHF.

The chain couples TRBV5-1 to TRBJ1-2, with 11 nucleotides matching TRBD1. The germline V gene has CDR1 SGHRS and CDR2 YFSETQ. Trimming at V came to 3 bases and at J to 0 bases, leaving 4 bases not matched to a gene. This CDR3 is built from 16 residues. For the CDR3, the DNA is TGCGCCAGCAGCTCCGGGACAGGGGGAGCTAACTATGGCTACACCTTC. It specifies CASSSGTGGANYGYTF.

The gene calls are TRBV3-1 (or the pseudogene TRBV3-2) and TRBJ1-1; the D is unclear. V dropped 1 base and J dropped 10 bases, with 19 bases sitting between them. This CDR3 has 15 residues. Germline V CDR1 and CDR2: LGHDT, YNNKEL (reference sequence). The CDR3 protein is CASSQGLVGEKTAFF. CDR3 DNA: TGTGCCAGCAGCCAAGGTTTGGTGGGAGAGAAGACAGCTTTCTTT.

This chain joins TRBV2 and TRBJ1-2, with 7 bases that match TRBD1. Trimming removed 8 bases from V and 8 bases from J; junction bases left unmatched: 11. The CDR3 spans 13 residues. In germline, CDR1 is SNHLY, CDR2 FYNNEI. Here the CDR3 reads CASGARQGGGYTF. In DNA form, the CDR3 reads TGTGCCAGCGGTGCGAGGCAGGGGGGCGGCTACACCTTC.